This T cell receptor (beta chain) originates from a study of CD8+ T cells in alopecia areata. Study-level results: Elevated clonality characterized lesional scalp relative to normal scalp, particularly in alopecia totalis/universalis.

Comments on this clone: What it binds is unknown. Mouse gene names apply. The sequenced fragment ends 4 residues before the CDR3 boundary, so the rest is inferred from the germline J gene.

Trimming took off 6 bases at V and 0 bases at J, with 10 bases between the two ends. CDR1 is FNHDT and CDR2 is SITEND in the germline V gene (reference sequence). CDR3 length: 13 amino acids. A sort of pooled cutaneous lymph node cells used CD4, CD8alpha, NKG2D, NKG2ACE and other stains. RNA, once extracted, was reverse transcribed into cDNA for use as the sequencing template. Assay used: immunoSEQ multiplex PCR; TCRdb lists only in-frame clones, some missing. Observed in the sample are about 270,000 clones, none of them singletons. The sequence was obtained from a C3H/HeJ mouse with alopecia areata. The strain bears MHC haplotype H2-k. The chain uses TRBV19 and TRBJ2-7, with D possibly matching TRBD2 (6 bases). Sample: CD4+ T cells sorted from a lymph node. The CDR3 sequence is CASKDWISYEQYF. The DNA read from the CDR3 is TGTGCCAGCAAAGACTGGATCTCCTAT.